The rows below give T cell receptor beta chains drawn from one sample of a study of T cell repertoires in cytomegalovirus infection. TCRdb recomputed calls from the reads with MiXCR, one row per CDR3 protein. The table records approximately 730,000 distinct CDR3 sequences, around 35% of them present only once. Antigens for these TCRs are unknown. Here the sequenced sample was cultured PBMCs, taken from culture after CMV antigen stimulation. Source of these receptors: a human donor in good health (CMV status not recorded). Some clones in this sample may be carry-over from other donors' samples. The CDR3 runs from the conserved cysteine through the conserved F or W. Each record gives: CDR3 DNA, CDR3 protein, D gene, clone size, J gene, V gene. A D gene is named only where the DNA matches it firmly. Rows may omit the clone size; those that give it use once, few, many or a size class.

TGTGCCAGCAGCTCGGCGGCGGGGGAAGCCTACGAGCAGTACTTC	CASSSAAGEAYEQYF	TRBD2	.	TRBJ2-7	TRBV7-9
TGCAGTGCTAGAGATCTTAGCGGAGCGCAGTATTTT	CSARDLSGAQYF	.	few	TRBJ2-3	TRBV20-1
TGTGCCAGCAGCTTGGGACAGACCAATGAGCAGTTCTTC	CASSLGQTNEQFF	TRBD1	.	TRBJ2-1	TRBV27
TGTGCCAGCAGCTTTTTAAGGGCGAACACTGAAGCTTTCTTT	CASSFLRANTEAFF	.	.	TRBJ1-1	TRBV11-2
TGTGCCAGCAGTTCCGCCGGGACTAGTGGCGAGCAGTACTTC	CASSSAGTSGEQYF	TRBD2	few	TRBJ2-7	TRBV12-3/TRBV12-4
TGTGCCAGCAGTTTGGCCACGGGGGCTGCTTTCTTT	CASSLATGAAFF	.	.	TRBJ1-1	TRBV12-3/TRBV12-4
TGTGCCAGCCAGGAGGTGTCCCATGAGCAGTTCTTC	CASQEVSHEQFF	.	.	TRBJ2-1	TRBV6-1
TGTGCCAGCAGCTCCCGATTTAGCGAGACCCAGTACTTC	CASSSRFSETQYF	.	.	TRBJ2-5	TRBV7-9
TGCGCCAGCAGTCAAGAGGGGACAGGACTTGAAGAGACCCAGTACTTC	CASSQEGTGLEETQYF	TRBD1	once	TRBJ2-5	TRBV23-1
TGTGCCAGCAGCTGGGGAAACCGGGGCCCACTATCCGATGGCTACACCTTC	CASSWGNRGPLSDGYTF	.	once	TRBJ1-2	TRBV28
TGTGCCATCAGTGAGAGGAAAGGAGGGGGCGTTGAAAAACTGTTTTTT	CAISERKGGGVEKLFF	TRBD1	.	TRBJ1-4	TRBV10-3
TGTGCCAGCAGTTTAGCGGGAGCGAGAAACATTCAGTACTTC	CASSLAGARNIQYF	.	.	TRBJ2-4	TRBV12-3/TRBV12-4
TGTGCCAGCCGGGAGGCCGGTCGAGAGACCCAGTACTTC	CASREAGRETQYF	TRBD2	.	TRBJ2-5	TRBV5-4
TGTGCCAGCAGTCAAGGGCCAAACTCTCGAGGGAACACCGGGGAGCTGTTTTTT	CASSQGPNSRGNTGELFF	.	.	TRBJ2-2	TRBV11-2
TGCGCCAGCAGCCCCGGGACAGGGGTTTCACCCCTCCACTTT	CASSPGTGVSPLHF	TRBD1	few	TRBJ1-6	TRBV4-1
TGTGCCAGCAGCGTACGGATGGGCTATAATTCACCCCTCCACTTT	CASSVRMGYNSPLHF	.	few	TRBJ1-6	TRBV7-6
TGCAGTGCTAGATTGGCGGGGGATAAAGGGTACAATGAGCAGTTCTTC	CSARLAGDKGYNEQFF	TRBD2	.	TRBJ2-1	TRBV20-1
TGTGCCAGCAGTTACTCGGCGGGGGGCAGGTCACCCCTCCACTTT	CASSYSAGGRSPLHF	.	few	TRBJ1-6	TRBV6-5
TGTGCCATCAGATCAGACGGGAACACTGAAGCTTTCTTT	CAIRSDGNTEAFF	.	.	TRBJ1-1	TRBV10-3
TGTGCCAGCAGTTCCCCCCGGGACCGGGGAAATACGCAGTATTTT	CASSSPRDRGNTQYF	.	few	TRBJ2-3	TRBV6-2/TRBV6-3
TGTGCCAGCAGTGAAGGTCACAGTATCTATGAGCAGTTCTTC	CASSEGHSIYEQFF	.	.	TRBJ2-1	TRBV6-1
TGTGCCAGCACCCTACTAGCGAGGTCGAACACCGGGGAGCTGTTTTTT	CASTLLARSNTGELFF	TRBD2	few	TRBJ2-2	TRBV27
TGCGCCAGCAGCCAAGGGCGGACAAACACCGGGGAGCTGTTTTTT	CASSQGRTNTGELFF	.	.	TRBJ2-2	TRBV4-3
TGTGCCAGCAGTAGCGGCGCCGGGACAGGGATTTCGGGGGCCAACGTCCTGACTTTC	CASSSGAGTGISGANVLTF	TRBD1	.	TRBJ2-6	TRBV2
TGTGCCAGCAGCTTAGCCCACAGGGATGCTGGCTACACCTTC	CASSLAHRDAGYTF	.	few	TRBJ1-2	TRBV7-8
TGTGCCAGCAGTTTCTTGCCCGGGACAGAGCAAGAGACCCAGTACTTC	CASSFLPGTEQETQYF	TRBD1	.	TRBJ2-5	TRBV12-3/TRBV12-4
TGTGCCAGCAGCTTGAAGTCCTTCTATGGCTACACCTTC	CASSLKSFYGYTF	.	few	TRBJ1-2	TRBV5-4
TGTGCCAGCAGTTACTCCCGGGCCCGGGAGGATACGCAGTATTTT	CASSYSRAREDTQYF	.	.	TRBJ2-3	TRBV6-6
TGTGCCAGCAGCTTAAGTGCCGGGACAGTCTCCTACGAGCAGTACTTC	CASSLSAGTVSYEQYF	TRBD1	.	TRBJ2-7	TRBV7-2
TGTGCCAGCAGCCGGACTAGCGGGGGTCCTAGCTCCTACAATGAGCAGTTCTTC	CASSRTSGGPSSYNEQFF	TRBD2	many	TRBJ2-1	TRBV7-8
TGTGCCAGCAGTTTCGGGCTAGCGGCAGACACAGATACGCAGTATTTT	CASSFGLAADTDTQYF	TRBD2	few	TRBJ2-3	TRBV27